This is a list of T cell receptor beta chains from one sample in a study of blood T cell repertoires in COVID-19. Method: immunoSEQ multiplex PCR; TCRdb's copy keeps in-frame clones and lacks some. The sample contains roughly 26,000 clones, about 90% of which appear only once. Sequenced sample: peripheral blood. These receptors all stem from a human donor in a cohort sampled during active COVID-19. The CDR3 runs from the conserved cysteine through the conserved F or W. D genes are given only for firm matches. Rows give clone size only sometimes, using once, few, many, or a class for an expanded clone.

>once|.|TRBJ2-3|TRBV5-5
CASSAGPGGTDTQYF
TGTGCCAGCAGCGCGGGACCCGGGGGCACAGATACGCAGTATTTT
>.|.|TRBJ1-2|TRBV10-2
CASSEGVTSGYTF
TGCGCCAGCAGTGAAGGGGTTACGAGTGGCTACACCTTC
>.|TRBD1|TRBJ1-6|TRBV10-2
CASSQDRGQSPLHF
TGCGCCAGCAGTCAGGACAGGGGGCAATCACCCCTCCACTTT
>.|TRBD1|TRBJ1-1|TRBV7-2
CASSLAAGGTTEAFF
TGTGCCAGCAGCTTAGCGGCAGGGGGAACCACTGAAGCTTTCTTT
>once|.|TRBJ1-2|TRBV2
CASTPGGVANYGYTF
TGTGCCAGCACTCCGGGGGGAGTTGCTAACTATGGCTACACCTTC
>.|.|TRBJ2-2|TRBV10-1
CASSPDTGTGELFF
TGCGCCAGCAGTCCCGATACAGGGACCGGGGAGCTGTTTTTT
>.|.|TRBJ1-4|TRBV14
CASSQTGEKLFF
TGTGCCAGCAGCCAAACAGGTGAAAAACTGTTTTTT
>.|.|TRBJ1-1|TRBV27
CASRSVGTEAFF
TGTGCCAGCAGAAGCGTTGGCACTGAAGCTTTCTTT
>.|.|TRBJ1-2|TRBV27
CASSSTGFKGYTF
TGTGCCAGCAGTTCTACAGGGTTTAAAGGCTACACCTTC
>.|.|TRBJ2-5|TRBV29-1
CSVGAGSRETQYF
TGCAGCGTCGGGGCGGGGTCGAGGGAGACCCAGTACTTC
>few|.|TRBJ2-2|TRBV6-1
CASSGEVRWEPNTGELFF
TGTGCCAGCAGTGGGGAGGTCCGTTGGGAACCGAACACCGGGGAGCTGTTTTTT
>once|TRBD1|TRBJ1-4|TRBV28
CASSSPDRLANEKLFF
TGTGCCAGCAGTTCCCCGGACAGGTTAGCTAATGAAAAACTGTTTTTT
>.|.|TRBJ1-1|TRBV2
CAIKNYGGDEDAFF
TGTGCCATCAAGAACTACGGGGGGGATGAGGATGCTTTCTTT
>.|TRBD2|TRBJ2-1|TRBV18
CASSQSFGTSGDNEQFF
TGTGCCAGCTCACAAAGTTTCGGGACTAGCGGGGACAATGAGCAGTTCTTC
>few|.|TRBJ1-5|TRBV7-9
CASSLDPGGNQPQHF
TGTGCCAGCAGCTTAGATCCAGGCGGCAATCAGCCCCAGCATTTT
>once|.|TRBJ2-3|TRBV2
CANRGTAKDTQYF
TGTGCCAACCGGGGGACAGCTAAGGATACGCAGTATTTT
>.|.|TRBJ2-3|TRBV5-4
CASSQTADTQYF
TGTGCCAGCAGCCAGACAGCAGATACGCAGTATTTT
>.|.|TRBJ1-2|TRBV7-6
CASSLGQTAYGYTF
TGTGCCAGCAGCCTCGGACAGACTGCGTATGGCTACACCTTC
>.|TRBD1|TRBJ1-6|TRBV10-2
CASSGTGDGSPLHF
TGCGCCAGCAGTGGGACAGGGGACGGTTCACCCCTCCACTTT
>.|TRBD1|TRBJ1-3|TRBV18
CASSLRGQGDSGNTIYF
TGTGCCAGCTCGCTACGGGGACAGGGGGACTCTGGAAACACCATATATTTT
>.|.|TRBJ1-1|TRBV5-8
CASSLPAGWGEAFF
TGTGCCAGCAGCTTGCCCGCGGGGTGGGGTGAAGCTTTCTTT
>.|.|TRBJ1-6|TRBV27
CASNPRFSLGNSPLHF
TGTGCCAGCAATCCGAGGTTCAGCTTAGGTAATTCACCCCTCCACTTT
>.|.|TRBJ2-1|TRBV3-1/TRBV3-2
CASRNDFNNEQFF
TGTGCCAGCAGAAACGACTTTAACAATGAGCAGTTCTTC
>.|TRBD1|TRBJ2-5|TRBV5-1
CASSAGQGGTQYF
TGCGCCAGCAGCGCCGGACAGGGAGGGACCCAGTACTTC
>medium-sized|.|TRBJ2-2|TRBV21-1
CASSKGQHAGELFF
TGTGCCAGCAGCAAGGGACAACATGCCGGGGAGCTGTTTTTT
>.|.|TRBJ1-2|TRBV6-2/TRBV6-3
CASSYTIWDAGRTNYGYTF
TGTGCCAGCAGTTACACAATTTGGGATGCGGGGAGAACTAACTATGGCTACACCTTC
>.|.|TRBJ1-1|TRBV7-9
CASSAMGRDTEAFF
TGTGCCAGCAGCGCTATGGGCCGCGACACTGAAGCTTTCTTT
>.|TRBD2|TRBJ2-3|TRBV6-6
CASSQRGLAGGPRTDTQYF
TGTGCCAGCAGTCAGCGGGGGCTAGCGGGGGGGCCACGCACAGATACGCAGTATTTT
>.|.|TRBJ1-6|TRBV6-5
CASSYFGGGASPLHF
TGTGCCAGCAGTTACTTCGGCGGGGGCGCTTCACCCCTCCACTTT
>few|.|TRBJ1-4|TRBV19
CASSKGRFEKLFF
TGTGCCAGTAGTAAGGGGAGGTTTGAAAAACTGTTTTTT
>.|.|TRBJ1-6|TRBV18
CASSPLGPSTASDSPLHF
TGTGCCAGCTCACCACTCGGCCCCTCGACAGCGTCCGATTCACCCCTCCACTTT
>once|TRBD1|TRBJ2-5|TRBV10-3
CAIRRHSTGGQETQYF
TGTGCCATCAGACGCCATTCCACAGGGGGCCAAGAGACCCAGTACTTC
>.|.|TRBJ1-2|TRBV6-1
CASSEAMTETYSGYTF
TGTGCCAGCAGTGAAGCGATGACAGAGACCTATAGCGGCTACACCTTC
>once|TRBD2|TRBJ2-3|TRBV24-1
CATSDPSGTSGFTDTQYF
TGTGCCACCAGTGATCCTTCCGGGACTAGCGGATTCACAGATACGCAGTATTTT